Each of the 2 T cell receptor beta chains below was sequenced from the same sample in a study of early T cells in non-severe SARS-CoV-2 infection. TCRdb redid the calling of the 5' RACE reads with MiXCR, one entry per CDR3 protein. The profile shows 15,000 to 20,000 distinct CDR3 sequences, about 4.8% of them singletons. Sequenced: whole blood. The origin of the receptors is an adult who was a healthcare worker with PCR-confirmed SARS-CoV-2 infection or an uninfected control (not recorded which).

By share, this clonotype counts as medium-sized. CDR3 protein: CSASSSVIQETQYF. The CDR3 nucleotides are TGCAGTGCTTCCTCGTCCGTCATTCAAGAGACCCAGTACTTC. This chain uses TRBV20-1 with TRBJ2-5; D call uncertain. V lost 5 bases and J lost 2, with 15 bases in between. This CDR3 has 14 residues. CDR1 DFQATT and CDR2 SNEGSKA come from the germline V gene (reference sequence).

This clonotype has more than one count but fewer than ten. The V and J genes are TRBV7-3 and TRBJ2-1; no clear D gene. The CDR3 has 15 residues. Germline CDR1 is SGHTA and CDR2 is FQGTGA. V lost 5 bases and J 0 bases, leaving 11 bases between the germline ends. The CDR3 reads CASSPPGYSYNEQFF. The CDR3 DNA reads TGTGCCAGCAGCCCCCCTGGGTACTCCTACAATGAGCAGTTCTTC.